This TCR beta chain was captured by sequencing in a study of blood T cell repertoires in COVID-19. Study-level information: Specimens from acute and convalescent COVID-19 originated in the United States, Italy and Spain.

The assay was immunoSEQ multiplex PCR, and TCRdb's table has in-frame clones only and misses some. The sample shows 250,000 to 300,000 clones, about nine tenths of them seen only once. The CDR3 extends over 12 amino acids. Germline CDR1 reads MNHNY; CDR2 reads SVGAGI (reference sequence). Trimming pared 7 bases from V and 1 base from J, leaving 7 bases between. This clone has only one observation. The V gene is TRBV6-6, the J gene TRBJ1-2; a possible D gene is TRBD1 (5 bases). The sample taken for sequencing was PBMCs or T cells enriched from blood (not recorded which). The source of this sequence is a human donor in a cohort exposed to, infected with or recovered from COVID-19 (not recorded which). The donor label of this sample is uncertain. The CDR3 DNA reads as TGTGCCAGCACCGACAGTAACTATGGCTACACCTTC. Protein sequence: CASTDSNYGYTF.